This T cell receptor beta chain was recorded in a study of blood T cell repertoires in COVID-19. The ends lost 3 bases at V and 6 bases at J; junction bases unmatched: 6. In germline, CDR1 is SEHNR, CDR2 FQNEAQ (reference sequence). This CDR3 has 14 residues. Methods used by the authors: Researchers report that nucleated cell counts were estimated from reference gene primer amplification. Only in-frame clones appear in the TCRdb table, and some are missing; sequencing was by immunoSEQ multiplex PCR. That table gives V, J and clone size, and the DNA gave D and trimming. The sample lists approximately 110,000 clones; 65% to 75% were seen once.

Source material: peripheral blood. This clonotype was sampled from a man older than 75 with acute or convalescent COVID-19. The chain recombines TRBV7-9 with TRBJ2-7; 9 nucleotides line up with TRBD1. The CDR3 loop reads CASSFPGQGGEQYF. Written as DNA, the CDR3 is TGTGCCAGCAGCTTTCCGGGACAGGGTGGCGAGCAGTACTTC.